This T cell receptor beta chain was recorded in a study of CD8 T cells in ankylosing spondylitis. Generation of TCR beta libraries employed quantitative 5'-RACE incorporating molecular barcodes. In TCRdb, the 5' RACE reads were re-called with MiXCR into one record per CDR3 protein. The profile covers about 220,000 distinct CDR3 sequences, with 5.5% to 7.5% appearing a single time and 13% to 15% taken by the ten largest. Study outcomes and limitations: Fewer than ten highly homologous variants made up a TCR beta motif, and this motif appeared characteristic of ankylosing spondylitis blood. Disease-linked clones bore a CD8+ phenotype and were relatively rare in peripheral blood. Earlier authors reported some of these motif variants in reactive arthritis synovial fluid and blood. Within matched ankylosing spondylitis synovial fluid, disease-linked clones were reportedly significantly enriched.

As for this clonotype: Its antigen remains unknown. Possible read error: a much larger clone is one base away.

The sequenced sample consisted of blood, either unsorted or a sorted T cell fraction (not recorded which). The sequence was obtained from a male donor with ankylosing spondylitis.

The CDR3 nucleotides are TGTGCCAGCAGCCAAAGAAACAGGGTTGCTCAGAACTCTGGCTACACCTTC. Translated: CASSQRNRVAQNSGYTF. This chain uses TRBV3-1 with TRBJ1-2; tentatively, D is TRBD1 (6 bases). Germline CDR1 and CDR2: LGHDT and YNNKEL (reference sequence). The CDR3 consists of 17 residues. The full variable domain, in which reference TRBV3-1 and TRBJ1-2 provide the parts outside the CDR3, is DTAVSQTPKYLVTQMGNDKSIKCEQNLGHDTMYWYKQDSKKFLKIMFSYNNKELIINETVPNRFSPKSPDKAHLNLHINSLELGDSAVYFCASSQRNRVAQNSGYTFGSGTRLTVV.